What follows are 23 T cell receptor beta chains derived from one specimen sequenced in a study of cytomegalovirus exposure and HLA in healthy donors. This PCR relied on a set of 60 Vbeta primers and 13 Jbeta primers. The repertoire was sequenced with immunoSEQ multiplex PCR; TCRdb's copy has only in-frame clones and lacks some. The sample carries about 190,000 clones, roughly 83% recorded once. Sequences were obtained from PBMCs. The receptors were gathered from a boy aged 5-17 years in good health and CMV-seronegative.

The J gene is TRBJ1-1, the V gene TRBV19; 7 bases are a match to TRBD1. CDR1 LNHDA and CDR2 SQIVND come from the germline V gene (reference sequence). The CDR3 loop spans 17 amino acids. V was pared by 6 bases and J by 0 bases, with 13 bases of the junction left unmatched. The DNA of the CDR3 is TGTGCCAGTAGCACATACCCAGGACAGGCTTTGAACACTGAAGCTTTCTTT. Its translation is CASSTYPGQALNTEAFF.

This chain uses TRBV5-6 with TRBJ1-2, with 7 positions matching TRBD1. Germline CDR1 is SGHDT and CDR2 is YYEEEE. V lost 4 bases, J lost 3 bases, and 6 bases stayed unmatched. The CDR3 sequence is 14 residues long. The CDR3 protein is CASSRRQGDYGYTF. In DNA form, the CDR3 reads TGTGCCAGCAGCCGGAGGCAGGGGGACTATGGCTACACCTTC.

The rearrangement joins TRBV5-1 to TRBJ1-1; D is ambiguous. CDR1 is SGHRS and CDR2 is YFSETQ in the germline V gene. Trimming pared 0 bases from V and 4 bases from J, leaving 10 bases between. The CDR3 totals 14 residues. The CDR3 loop reads CASSLAVSSTEAFF. The CDR3, as DNA: TGCGCCAGCAGCTTGGCGGTATCGAGCACTGAAGCTTTCTTT.

This chain connects TRBV5-5 to TRBJ2-7, with 9 nucleotides matching TRBD1. J gave up 4 bases and V 1 base, and 6 bases lay outside the gene matches. The germline CDR1 and CDR2 sequences are SGHKS and YYEKEE (reference sequence). The CDR3 consists of 15 residues. CDR3 nucleotide sequence: TGTGCCAGCAGCTTGACGGGACAGGGACCGTACGAGCAGTACTTC. This sequence encodes CASSLTGQGPYEQYF.

The chain has TRBV29-1 and TRBJ1-2; 7 bases match TRBD1. The ends lost 4 bases at V and 6 bases at J; junction bases unmatched: 8. CDR1 SQVTM and CDR2 ANQGSEA come from the germline V gene. The CDR3 runs 13 residues. The CDR3 loop reads CSVGTDRVNGYTF. In nucleotides, the CDR3 is TGCAGCGTTGGCACAGACAGGGTGAATGGCTACACCTTC.

This clone was found a few times. The chain has TRBV25-1 and TRBJ1-1; 7 bases line up with TRBD1. Germline values: CDR1 MGHDK, CDR2 SYGVNS. This CDR3 has 14 amino acids. Unmatched junction bases numbered 2, after V lost 4 bases and J lost 0 bases. The CDR3 nucleotides are TGTGCCAGCAGTGGGGGACAGATGAACACTGAAGCTTTCTTT. Translation: CASSGGQMNTEAFF.

The rearrangement uses TRBV6-4 and TRBJ2-7, with 9 bases aligning to TRBD2. In germline, CDR1 is MRHNA, CDR2 SNTAGT. V trimming: 0 bases; J trimming: 3 bases; junction bases outside the gene matches: 0. The CDR3 runs 14 residues. The DNA for the CDR3 is TGTGCCAGCAGTGACTCACTAGCGGGCTACGAGCAGTACTTC. It is translated as CASSDSLAGYEQYF.

The V and J genes are TRBV7-2 and TRBJ1-6, with unresolved D. V lost 5 bases and J 10 bases, leaving 15 bases between the germline ends. The CDR3 length is 14 residues. CDR1 and CDR2 from the germline V gene are SGHTA and FQGNSA. Written as DNA, the CDR3 is TGTGCCAGCAGCCCCGGAGGCGGCGGATCACCCCTCCACTTT. Amino acids: CASSPGGGGSPLHF.

The CDR3 loop reads CASSAEARGYTF. The CDR3 region has the DNA TGTGCCAGCAGCGCCGAGGCGAGGGGCTACACCTTC. This chain links TRBV5-4 with TRBJ1-2; D is undetermined. CDR3 length equals 12 residues. Germline CDR1 reads SGHNT; CDR2 reads YYREEE (reference sequence). Trimming pared 4 bases from V and 8 bases from J, leaving 12 bases between.

The chain employs TRBV6-6 and TRBJ2-7; 11 bases map to TRBD1. This CDR3 spans 14 amino acids. Germline V gene lookup returns CDR1 MNHNY and CDR2 SVGAGI (reference sequence). V lost 6 bases, J lost 6 bases, and 7 bases stayed unmatched. CDR3 nucleotide sequence: TGTGCCAGCAGAATCGGACAGGGGGCAAGCGAGCAGTACTTC. Translation gives CASRIGQGASEQYF.

The chain uses TRBV27 and TRBJ1-1; 11 nucleotides line up with TRBD1. The CDR3 runs 15 residues. V dropped 5 bases and J dropped 5; count of bases not matched to a gene: 7. Per the germline V gene, CDR1 is MNHEY and CDR2 is SMNVEV (reference sequence). The DNA for the CDR3 is TGTGCCAGCAGTCCCCGGGGACAGGGGGGGACTGAAGCTTTCTTT. Its protein is CASSPRGQGGTEAFF.

The chain combines TRBV6-1 with TRBJ2-1, with unresolved D. This CDR3 region has 13 residues. From germline, CDR1 is MNHNS and CDR2 SASEGT. V lost 7 bases, J lost 7 bases, and 14 bases lay in between. In nucleotides, the CDR3 is TGTGCCAGCAATTCAGGTCCGCCGAATGAGCAGTTCTTC. This translates into CASNSGPPNEQFF.

The rearrangement uses TRBV10-2 and TRBJ2-1; 9 bases agree with TRBD1. V shed 2 bases and J 9 bases; nucleotides not matched to a gene: 23. This CDR3 region has 20 residues. Germline lookup yields CDR1 WSHSY and CDR2 SAAADI. DNA for the CDR3: TGCGCCAGCAGTGAGCCCAGGACAGGGGTCGGGAGTGGAGGTGAGCGTGAGCAGTTCTTC. Translated: CASSEPRTGVGSGGEREQFF.

V usage is TRBV6-4 and J usage is TRBJ2-1; D gene ambiguous. Trimming cost V 3 bases and J 5 bases, with 11 bases left between them. This CDR3 contains 14 residues. Germline CDR1 reads MRHNA; CDR2 reads SNTAGT. CDR3 sequence: CASSERYLDNEQFF. The CDR3 coding sequence is TGTGCCAGCAGTGAACGGTATCTGGACAATGAGCAGTTCTTC.

Concerning this clone itself: Other DNA sequences in this sample translate to the same CDR3. The chain carries TRBV30 and TRBJ1-1; possibly TRBD1 for D (6 bases). V was clipped by 0 bases and J by 2 bases, with 10 bases between them. This CDR3 contains 14 residues. Germline lookup yields CDR1 GTSNPN and CDR2 SVGIG (reference sequence). CDR3 sequence reads: CAWSVGRGNTEAFF. DNA of the CDR3: TGTGCCTGGAGTGTGGGCAGGGGAAACACTGAAGCTTTCTTT.

The sample holds one count of this clone. The chain recombines TRBV5-3 with TRBJ1-1; 7 nucleotides agree with TRBD1. TRBV5-3 is an ORF, with its function uncertain. Trimming cost V 4 bases and J 1 base; bases outside gene matches: 7. This CDR3 is 15 amino acids long. The CDR3 coding sequence is TGTGCCAGAAGCCCCGGGACAGCTAAGAACACTGAAGCTTTCTTT. Translated, it gives CARSPGTAKNTEAFF.

The V and J genes are TRBV30 and TRBJ2-7; D is possibly TRBD1 (5 bases). V was shortened by 3 bases and J by 2 bases, with 11 bases between the two germline ends. Germline V lookup: CDR1 GTSNPN, CDR2 SVGIG (reference sequence). This CDR3 region has 13 residues. This chain's CDR3 is CAWSLQGPYEQYF. In DNA, the CDR3 is TGTGCCTGGAGCCTCCAGGGCCCCTACGAGCAGTACTTC.

The CDR3 region is CASSLASIGVNYEQYF. The DNA of the CDR3 is TGCGCCAGCAGCTTGGCCTCTATAGGGGTAAACTACGAGCAGTACTTC. The rearrangement joins TRBV5-1 to TRBJ2-7; weak D call: TRBD1 (5 bases). The CDR3 length is 16 residues. Deletions cut 0 bases from V and 3 bases from J, with 16 bases between. Per the germline V gene, CDR1 is SGHRS and CDR2 is YFSETQ.

The chain employs TRBV7-2 and TRBJ2-7, with 13 bases matching TRBD2. CDR1 and CDR2 (germline): SGHTA, FQGNSA. Germline trimming cut 5 bases from V and 4 bases from J; bases unmatched to any gene: 5. The CDR3 runs 15 residues. The CDR3 bases are TGTGCCAGCAGCCAAGGACTAGCGGGGGTTTACGAGCAGTACTTC. Its translation: CASSQGLAGVYEQYF.

The chain combines TRBV27 with TRBJ1-5; D is possibly TRBD1 (6 bases). The CDR3 has 15 amino acids. Germline CDR1 reads MNHEY; CDR2 reads SMNVEV (reference sequence). The V and J ends lost 3 bases and 0 bases respectively, with 9 bases between them. CDR3 in DNA: TGTGCCAGCAGTTTGGGGGCGTATAGCAATCAGCCCCAGCATTTT. This sequence encodes CASSLGAYSNQPQHF.

This clone is a singleton in its sample. This chain links TRBV27 with TRBJ2-1, with a possible D match to TRBD2 (6 bases). V was shortened by 3 bases and J by 8 bases, with 8 bases between the two germline ends. Germline V gene data show CDR1 as MNHEY and CDR2 as SMNVEV (reference sequence). The CDR3 spans 12 residues. Written as DNA, the CDR3 is TGTGCCAGCAGTTTCCCGGGGGATGAGCAGTTCTTC. This translates into CASSFPGDEQFF.

This rearrangement joins TRBV6-5 to TRBJ2-5; D possibly corresponds to TRBD2 (6 bases). The CDR3 sequence is 12 residues long. Trimming took 2 bases from V and 5 from J, leaving 6 bases between them. Germline V gene lookup returns CDR1 MNHEY and CDR2 SVGAGI. As DNA, the CDR3 is TGTGCCAGCAGTTACGGGGGGGAGACCCAGTACTTC. It is translated as CASSYGGETQYF.

About this clone itself: A junction end diverges from the germline sequence, so it may reflect a read error. The V gene is TRBV9, the J gene TRBJ2-1, with TRBD1 matching over 10 bases. This CDR3 spans 13 amino acids. Per germline, CDR1 SGDLS and CDR2 YYNGEE. The CDR3 nucleotides read TGTGCCAGCAGCGTAGCTGGGACAGGGGCATCAATCTTC. Translating it yields CASSVAGTGASIF.